These T cell receptor beta chains were read from a single sample in a study of beta chain features in type 1 diabetes. Sequencing used immunoSEQ multiplex PCR; TCRdb keeps in-frame clones, though not all of them. The sample consists of approximately 340,000 clones, less than 15% of them appearing once. Sequencing used naive CD4+ T cells from blood. The receptors were gathered from a woman aged 18-30 years in good health. The CDR3 runs from the conserved cysteine through the conserved F or W. D genes are given only for firm matches. Clone size is stated in some rows and not others, as once, few, many or a class when expanded.

CDR3 DNA | CDR3 protein | J gene | clone size | V gene | D gene
TGTGCCAGCAGCCCAAGGACAGGTCCGCTGTTTTTT | CASSPRTGPLFF | TRBJ1-4 | few | TRBV7-8 | TRBD1
TGTGCCAGCAGCTTCGGGGCTAGCGGGAGTTGGGAGACCCAGTACTTC | CASSFGASGSWETQYF | TRBJ2-5 | . | TRBV7-2 | TRBD2
TGTGCCAGCAGGACAGGGAGCTCTGGGGCCAACGTCCTGACTTTC | CASRTGSSGANVLTF | TRBJ2-6 | few | TRBV28 | TRBD1
TGCAGCGTGAGCCATCTCGGGGGGGCTGAAGCTTTCTTT | CSVSHLGGAEAFF | TRBJ1-1 | few | TRBV29-1 | .
TGTGCCAGCGGGGACTCCTACAATGAGCAGTTCTTC | CASGDSYNEQFF | TRBJ2-1 | few | TRBV19 | .
TGTGCCAGCAGCTCTCCGGACAGGGGAAATGGCTACACCTTC | CASSSPDRGNGYTF | TRBJ1-2 | few | TRBV7-9 | TRBD1
TGTGCCAGCAGTCTGGTAGCGGGAGGCGAGCAGTACTTC | CASSLVAGGEQYF | TRBJ2-7 | few | TRBV25-1 | TRBD2
TGCGCCAGCATGGATTCGAACAGGGGTTACGAGCAGTACTTC | CASMDSNRGYEQYF | TRBJ2-7 | once | TRBV5-1 | TRBD1
TGTGCCAGCAATGCTGTAGGGGGAACCTCTGGGGCCAACGTCCTGACTTTC | CASNAVGGTSGANVLTF | TRBJ2-6 | . | TRBV2 | .
TGCGCCAGCAGCTTGGCGGCGGGGTTAGAGACCCAGTACTTC | CASSLAAGLETQYF | TRBJ2-5 | few | TRBV5-1 | .
TGTGCCAGCAGTTTGAGGGACTTGGAGCAGTTCTTC | CASSLRDLEQFF | TRBJ2-1 | . | TRBV28 | .
TGTGCCACCCGAACGGGGACAAAGACGCAGTATTTT | CATRTGTKTQYF | TRBJ2-3 | . | TRBV27 | .
TGTGCCAGCAGGACTTTAGCGGGAGTTATCCAAGAGACCCAGTACTTC | CASRTLAGVIQETQYF | TRBJ2-5 | . | TRBV27 | TRBD2
TGTGCCTGGAGTTCCCCTACAGGGGGAGTTTCTGGGAAAAACATTCAGTACTTC | CAWSSPTGGVSGKNIQYF | TRBJ2-4 | few | TRBV30 | TRBD1
TGTGCCAGCAGCCAATGGGACAGACAAGAGACCCAGTACTTC | CASSQWDRQETQYF | TRBJ2-5 | few | TRBV5-4 | TRBD1
TGTGCCAGCAGCCGGGACAGGGGGGTGAATGAGCAGTTCTTC | CASSRDRGVNEQFF | TRBJ2-1 | few | TRBV27 | TRBD1
TGTGCCAGCACTTTGACTAGCGGGAGGGCCAGTGACGAGCAGTACTTC | CASTLTSGRASDEQYF | TRBJ2-7 | . | TRBV7-2 | TRBD2
TGTGCCAGCAGTCGGGACTTACTGAATGAAAAACTGTTTTTT | CASSRDLLNEKLFF | TRBJ1-4 | few | TRBV27 | .
TGCAGCGTGGCCGAGGGTTCAGGCACAGATACGCAGTATTTT | CSVAEGSGTDTQYF | TRBJ2-3 | . | TRBV29-1 | .
TGCGCCAGCAGCAGTCCCGGGGAGGGATACGAGCAGTACTTC | CASSSPGEGYEQYF | TRBJ2-7 | few | TRBV5-1 | TRBD2
TGTGTCACCCGGACTAGCGGGAGTGGTGAGCAGTTCTTC | CVTRTSGSGEQFF | TRBJ2-1 | . | TRBV5-6 | TRBD2
TGTGCCAGCAGCCCCTTTGGGGGCAGCACAGATACGCAGTATTTT | CASSPFGGSTDTQYF | TRBJ2-3 | . | TRBV11-3 | .
TGTGCCTGGAGTGAACAGGGTGCTCAGCCCCAGCATTTT | CAWSEQGAQPQHF | TRBJ1-5 | few | TRBV30 | .
TGCAGCGTTGCCCAAAACAGAAATCAGCCCCAGCATTTT | CSVAQNRNQPQHF | TRBJ1-5 | few | TRBV29-1 | .
TGTGCCAGCAGCTTACTGGTAGCGGGAGAGACCCAGTACTTC | CASSLLVAGETQYF | TRBJ2-5 | . | TRBV5-4 | TRBD2
TGTGCCAGCACCATAGGAGGCACAGATACGCAGTATTTT | CASTIGGTDTQYF | TRBJ2-3 | . | TRBV5-4 | .
TGTGCCAGCTCTCGGACAGGGATGGGGACTGAAGCTTTCTTT | CASSRTGMGTEAFF | TRBJ1-1 | few | TRBV6-4 | TRBD1
TGTGCCACCAGCAGACAGGGGGCCCCGAACACCGGGGAGCTGTTTTTT | CATSRQGAPNTGELFF | TRBJ2-2 | few | TRBV15 | TRBD1
TGTGCCAGCAGCCCCCGACAGGGCGAGGGAAACACCATATATTTT | CASSPRQGEGNTIYF | TRBJ1-3 | . | TRBV9 | TRBD1
TGCTTCTGCCTAGAACACCCGAACACTGAAGCTTTCTTT | CFCLEHPNTEAFF | TRBJ1-1 | . | TRBV29-1 | .
TGTGCCAGCAGTCGCGGCGCGGCGGGAGAGACCCAGTACTTC | CASSRGAAGETQYF | TRBJ2-5 | . | TRBV27 | .
TGTGCCAGCAGTTACTCCAAGTGGGGCGCGTACGGGGAGCTGTTTTTT | CASSYSKWGAYGELFF | TRBJ2-2 | . | TRBV6-5 | .
TGCGCCAGCAGCACCCACAGGGTGGAAAAGACCGGGGAGCTGTTTTTT | CASSTHRVEKTGELFF | TRBJ2-2 | few | TRBV4-1 | .
TGTGCCAGCAGACGGTCGACCTACGAGCAGTACTTC | CASRRSTYEQYF | TRBJ2-7 | few | TRBV28 | .
TGTGCCAGCAGTGTGGGGGGAGGGTCTAGCAATGAGCAGTTCTTC | CASSVGGGSSNEQFF | TRBJ2-1 | few | TRBV9 | TRBD2
TGTGCCAGCAGCTCTAGCGGGGGGGGTCGGCAGCCCCAGCATTTT | CASSSSGGGRQPQHF | TRBJ1-5 | . | TRBV28 | .
TGCGCCAGCAGCTTGGGAGCGGGAGCTTTCCAAGAGACCCAGTACTTC | CASSLGAGAFQETQYF | TRBJ2-5 | . | TRBV5-1 | TRBD2
TGTGCCAGCAGCTTAGCGGACACTCCTCAGTACTTC | CASSLADTPQYF | TRBJ2-7 | . | TRBV7-8 | .
TGTGCCAGCAGACGGGGAGGGAAGTGGAACGAGCAGTACTTC | CASRRGGKWNEQYF | TRBJ2-7 | . | TRBV6-6 | TRBD2
TGTGCCAGCAGCTTAGATCTAGCGACCGAGCAGTACTTC | CASSLDLATEQYF | TRBJ2-7 | few | TRBV7-3 | .
TGTGCCAGCAGCGTAGTTCCGGACAGCTACAATGAGCAGTTCTTC | CASSVVPDSYNEQFF | TRBJ2-1 | few | TRBV9 | .
TGCAGTGCTAGTTTACATTCTGAAGCTTTCTTT | CSASLHSEAFF | TRBJ1-1 | . | TRBV20-1 | .
TGTGCCTGGAGGATACAGGGGGCGAATCAGCCCCAGCATTTT | CAWRIQGANQPQHF | TRBJ1-5 | . | TRBV30 | TRBD1
TGCAGCGTTGACCCCAGGTTAGGAAATGAGCAGTTCTTC | CSVDPRLGNEQFF | TRBJ2-1 | . | TRBV29-1 | .
TGTGCCAGCAGTGGCGGGGTGTACGAGCAGTACTTC | CASSGGVYEQYF | TRBJ2-7 | . | TRBV27 | .
TGTGCCTGGAGTGGATACAGGGGGTCCTACGAGCAGTACTTC | CAWSGYRGSYEQYF | TRBJ2-7 | . | TRBV30 | TRBD1
TGCGCCAGCAGCTCCCCCGGCGGGAGCTTCTACGAGCAGTACTTC | CASSSPGGSFYEQYF | TRBJ2-7 | . | TRBV5-1 | TRBD2
TGTGCCAGCAGCACGGGACAGGGGGCAGTTGGGAAGTTCTTC | CASSTGQGAVGKFF | TRBJ2-1 | . | TRBV9 | TRBD1
TGCGCCAGCAGCTTGGGATTCGGAGCTTACAATGAGCAGTTCTTC | CASSLGFGAYNEQFF | TRBJ2-1 | few | TRBV5-1 | .
TGTGCCAGCAGCCAAGGGGAGGTGAATCAGCCCCAGCATTTT | CASSQGEVNQPQHF | TRBJ1-5 | . | TRBV4-2 | .
TGCGCCAGCAGCAAACTAGCGGGAGATACGAATGAGCAGTTCTTC | CASSKLAGDTNEQFF | TRBJ2-1 | . | TRBV5-1 | TRBD2
TGTGCCAGCAGGACAGGGGGCCGGTATGGCTACACCTTC | CASRTGGRYGYTF | TRBJ1-2 | . | TRBV28 | TRBD1